These T cell receptor beta chains were read from a single sample in a study of blood T cell repertoires in COVID-19. This table comes from immunoSEQ multiplex PCR, and its TCRdb copy is limited to in-frame clones, with some not included. The profile shows 45,000 or so clones, roughly 84% of them singletons. Material for sequencing was peripheral blood. These receptors originate from a woman in her 70s with acute or convalescent COVID-19. Each CDR3 is given without its conserved first and last residue. Fields, in order: clone size, J gene, V gene, CDR3 protein. Not every row has a clone size; where given, it reads once, few, many or a size class.

clone_size: NA
j_call: TRBJ2-7
v_call: TRBV30
cdr3_aa: AWNPRDWSSYEQY

clone_size: NA
j_call: TRBJ1-2
v_call: TRBV5-8
cdr3_aa: ASSRTGVYGYT

clone_size: NA
j_call: TRBJ2-3
v_call: TRBV19
cdr3_aa: ASSTGRWTDTQY

clone_size: NA
j_call: TRBJ2-7
v_call: TRBV6-6
cdr3_aa: ASSSSKQGRSYEQY

clone_size: NA
j_call: TRBJ2-2
v_call: TRBV3-1/TRBV3-2
cdr3_aa: ASSARTGGTGELF

clone_size: NA
j_call: TRBJ1-5
v_call: TRBV6-2/TRBV6-3
cdr3_aa: ASSSGSSNQPQH

clone_size: NA
j_call: TRBJ2-1
v_call: TRBV5-3
cdr3_aa: ARSLGQPSYNEQF

clone_size: NA
j_call: TRBJ2-1
v_call: TRBV5-1
cdr3_aa: ASSLRGRVMNEQF

clone_size: few
j_call: TRBJ2-7
v_call: TRBV4-2
cdr3_aa: ASSRTQTSGTDEQY

clone_size: NA
j_call: TRBJ1-1
v_call: TRBV4-2
cdr3_aa: ASSPTGGLGNTEAF

clone_size: NA
j_call: TRBJ1-5
v_call: TRBV9
cdr3_aa: ASSVDRDQPQH